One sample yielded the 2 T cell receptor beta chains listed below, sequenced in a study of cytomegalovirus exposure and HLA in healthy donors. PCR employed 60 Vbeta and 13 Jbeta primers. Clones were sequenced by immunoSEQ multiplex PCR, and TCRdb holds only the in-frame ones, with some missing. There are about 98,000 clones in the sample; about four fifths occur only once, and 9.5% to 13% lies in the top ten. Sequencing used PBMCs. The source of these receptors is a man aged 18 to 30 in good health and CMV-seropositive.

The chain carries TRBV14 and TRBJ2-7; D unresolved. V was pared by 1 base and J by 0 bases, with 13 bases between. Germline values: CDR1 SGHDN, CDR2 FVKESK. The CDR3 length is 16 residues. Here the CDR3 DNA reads TGTGCCAGCAGCCAAGGATCCACCGCCAGCTCCTACGAGCAGTACTTC. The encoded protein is CASSQGSTASSYEQYF.

The CDR3 is CASSVANTEAFF. DNA of the CDR3: TGTGCCAGCAGTGTAGCGAACACTGAAGCTTTCTTT. The chain employs TRBV6-4 and TRBJ1-1, with D uncertain. The CDR3 spans 12 residues. The ends were cut back, 4 bases at V and 1 base at J, with 4 bases in the middle. CDR1 MRHNA and CDR2 SNTAGT come from the germline V gene.